The next 31 T cell receptor beta chains were all read from a single sample in a study of blood T cell repertoires in COVID-19. Method: immunoSEQ multiplex PCR; TCRdb's copy keeps in-frame clones and lacks some. The sample comprises 110,000 or so clones, 80% to 90% of which are singletons, and around 30% rests with the top ten. Sequences were obtained from peripheral blood. These receptors came from a man in his 70s with active or convalescent COVID-19.

The rearrangement uses TRBV7-2 and TRBJ2-1, with D possibly being TRBD1 (5 bases). The CDR3 runs to 15 residues. CDR1 and CDR2 from the germline V gene are SGHTA and FQGNSA. V gave up 5 bases and J gave up 1 base, with 12 bases separating them. For the CDR3, the DNA is TGTGCCAGCAGCCCCCGACAGCTTTCCTACAATGAGCAGTTCTTC. Protein sequence: CASSPRQLSYNEQFF.

This chain connects TRBV7-8 to TRBJ2-7; 7 nucleotides match TRBD2. The ends lost 3 bases at V and 6 bases at J; junction bases unmatched: 8. The CDR3 is 14 amino acids. Germline V gene sequence: CDR1 SGHVS, CDR2 FQNEAQ. CDR3 protein: CASSLGGSVIEQYF. CDR3 DNA: TGTGCCAGCAGCTTGGGCGGGAGTGTTATCGAGCAGTACTTC.

The chain employs TRBV3-1 (or the pseudogene TRBV3-2) and TRBJ2-3; 10 bases match TRBD2. With 4 bases clipped from V and 2 bases from J, the junction kept 3 bases outside the gene matches. The CDR3 is 15 amino acids. Germline lookup yields CDR1 LGHDT and CDR2 YNNKEL (reference sequence). As DNA, the CDR3 is TGTGCCAGCAGCCCCGGGACTAGCGACACAGATACGCAGTATTTT. It specifies CASSPGTSDTDTQYF.

The genes are TRBV11-3 and TRBJ2-2; D uncertain. Germline lookup yields CDR1 SGHNT and CDR2 YENEEA. This CDR3 has 14 amino acids. V lost 0 bases and J lost 1, with 3 bases in between. The CDR3 is CASSLDQNTGELFF. CDR3 bases: TGTGCCAGCAGCTTAGACCAGAACACCGGGGAGCTGTTTTTT.

The genes are TRBV24-1 and TRBJ2-5; D is perhaps TRBD2 (5 bases). V lost 4 bases, J lost 4 bases, and 12 bases lay in between. CDR1 KGHDR and CDR2 SFDVKD come from the germline V gene. The CDR3 consists of 14 residues. In DNA form, the CDR3 reads TGTGCCACCAGTGAAGGCGGGCCATTAGAGACCCAGTACTTC. It translates to CATSEGGPLETQYF.

The chain links TRBV19 to TRBJ2-2; 11 bases are a match to TRBD1. The CDR3 has 17 amino acids. CDR1 and CDR2 (germline): LNHDA, SQIVND (reference sequence). After removal of 6 bases from V and 6 bases from J, the junction contained 12 bases not matched to a gene. The CDR3, as DNA: TGTGCCAGTAGGCGGGACAGGGGGGCTCTGGCGGCCGGGGAGCTGTTTTTT. Its translation is CASRRDRGALAAGELFF.

In the case of this clone: At one boundary the junction diverges from the germline segment, which might be a read error. This chain connects TRBV7-7 to TRBJ2-5, with 9 bases identical to TRBD1. Germline V CDR1 and CDR2: SSHAT, FNYEAQ (reference sequence). CDR3 size: 15 residues. CDR3: CASSLLQGAGETQYF. The CDR3 bases are TGTGCTAGCAGCTTGCTACAGGGGGCTGGCGAGACCCAGTACTTC.

The rearrangement joins TRBV15 to TRBJ1-1; 7 bases agree with TRBD1. CDR1 LNHNV and CDR2 YYDKDF come from the germline V gene (reference sequence). The J segment lost 0 bases and the V segment lost 4 bases, leaving 5 bases of the junction unmatched. This CDR3 comprises 15 residues. For the CDR3, the DNA is TGTGCCACCAGCAAGAGGACAGGAGTGAACACTGAAGCTTTCTTT. Amino acids: CATSKRTGVNTEAFF.

This sequence joins TRBV14 and TRBJ2-1; TRBD1 aligns across 9 bases. The CDR3 length is 15 residues. V was pared by 4 bases and J by 5 bases, with 6 bases of the junction left unmatched. The V gene's germline CDR1 is SGHDN and CDR2 FVKESK. In DNA, the CDR3 is TGTGCCAGCAGCCTCCGGGACAGGGTCAACAATGAGCAGTTCTTC. Amino acids: CASSLRDRVNNEQFF.

CDR3 loop: CASSPQGVQETQYF. CDR3 coding DNA: TGTGCCAGCAGCCCTCAGGGGGTGCAAGAGACCCAGTACTTC. The chain joins TRBV7-9 to TRBJ2-5; the match to TRBD1 covers 7 bases. The CDR3 is 14 residues long. With V trimmed by 5 bases and J by 2 bases, 5 bases remained unmatched. Germline lookup yields CDR1 SEHNR and CDR2 FQNEAQ (reference sequence).

V and J are TRBV5-8 and TRBJ2-6; unclear D gene. The CDR3 loop spans 15 amino acids. V gave up 3 bases and J gave up 0 bases, with 7 bases separating them. Germline V gene data show CDR1 as SGHTS and CDR2 as YDEGEE. The CDR3 sequence is CASSYQVSGANVLTF. The DNA of the CDR3 is TGTGCCAGCAGCTATCAGGTCTCTGGGGCCAACGTCCTGACTTTC.

The V call is TRBV14, the J call TRBJ1-4; possibly TRBD1 for D (6 bases). V shed 6 bases and J shed 5 bases, with 16 bases lying between them. CDR3 length: 15 residues. CDR1 and CDR2 from the germline V gene are SGHDN and FVKESK. In DNA, the CDR3 is TGTGCCAGCAGAAGGACCCAGGGGTTCAATGAAAAACTGTTTTTT. Translation gives CASRRTQGFNEKLFF.

The CDR3 sequence is CASRGQTYEQYF. The DNA of the CDR3 is TGTGCCAGCAGGGGACAGACCTACGAGCAGTACTTC. V is TRBV7-9 and J is TRBJ2-7; 7 bases are a match to TRBD1. This CDR3 has 12 residues. Germline V lookup: CDR1 SEHNR, CDR2 FQNEAQ (reference sequence). V lost 6 bases to trimming and J lost 2 bases; unmatched junction nucleotides: 1.

The V call is TRBV4-1, the J call TRBJ2-1; 8 nucleotides line up with TRBD2. The CDR3 runs 14 residues. Trimming cost V 4 bases and J 9 bases; bases outside gene matches: 8. The germline V gene encodes CDR1 MGHRA and CDR2 YSYEKL. The CDR3: CASSPIGLAVEQFF. DNA for the CDR3: TGCGCCAGCAGCCCAATCGGACTAGCCGTTGAGCAGTTCTTC.

CDR3 DNA: TGTGCCAGCAGCCCCGGACAGGTCACAGAGACCCAGTACTTC. Its translation: CASSPGQVTETQYF. The chain carries TRBV14 and TRBJ2-5, with 7 bases fitting TRBD1. The CDR3 runs to 14 residues. Germline V gene sequence: CDR1 SGHDN, CDR2 FVKESK. V was pared by 4 bases and J by 4 bases, with 6 bases of the junction left unmatched.

The chain links TRBV21-1 to TRBJ2-7; the table names TRBD1, a call not compared with the DNA. TRBV21-1 represents a pseudogene. The CDR3 runs 15 residues. CDR3 nucleotide sequence: TGTGCCAGCAGCATCTTGTCAGGGGGGCTCCACGAGCAGTACTTC. It specifies CASSILSGGLHEQYF.

This rearrangement joins TRBV3-1 (or the pseudogene TRBV3-2) to TRBJ2-5; 8 nucleotides match TRBD1. The germline V gene encodes CDR1 LGHDT and CDR2 YNNKEL (reference sequence). The CDR3 is 15 amino acids. V gave up 2 bases and J gave up 5 bases; unmatched junction bases: 7. The DNA of the CDR3 is TGTGCCAGCAGCCAAAATCCAGGGGGCCAGGAGACCCAGTACTTC. It is translated as CASSQNPGGQETQYF.

As DNA, the CDR3 is TGTGCCAGCAGCCGGACAGGGGAGACCCAGTACTTC. Its translation is CASSRTGETQYF. V is TRBV12-3 or TRBV12-4 and J is TRBJ2-5; 8 nucleotides line up with TRBD1. The V segment lost 6 bases and the J segment 5 bases; nucleotides outside the gene matches: 2. There are 12 residues in the CDR3.

The chain employs TRBV6-5 and TRBJ1-5, with D possibly TRBD1 on 6 matching bases. CDR1 and CDR2 (germline): MNHEY, SVGAGI. V lost 6 bases and J lost 6, with 12 bases in between. CDR3 length: 13 residues. The CDR3 bases are TGTGCCAGCAGCCGACAGGTAAGTCAGCCCCAGCATTTT. It is translated as CASSRQVSQPQHF.

The V and J genes are TRBV21-1 and TRBJ1-6. TRBV21-1 is a known pseudogene. CDR3 size: 16 residues. CDR3 in DNA: TGTGCCAGCAGCTCCCGGTTAAGGAGGTATAATTCACCCCTCCACTTT. Protein: CASSSRLRRYNSPLHF.

The chain recombines TRBV11-2 with TRBJ2-5; weak D call: TRBD1 (7 bases). Per the germline V gene, CDR1 is SGHAT and CDR2 is FQNNGV. Trimming cost V 3 bases and J 3 bases, with 23 bases left between them. The CDR3 has 18 residues. Here the CDR3 DNA reads TGTGCCAGCAGCTTCCCACCAAGGGCAGGGGGGCTGGAAGAGACCCAGTACTTC. Its translation is CASSFPPRAGGLEETQYF.

The genes are TRBV2 and TRBJ2-1; TRBD2 matches at 7 bases. CDR1 SNHLY and CDR2 FYNNEI come from the germline V gene. V dropped 3 bases and J dropped 5; count of bases not matched to a gene: 10. The CDR3 is 16 residues long. The CDR3 is CASSELASGANNEQFF. As DNA, the CDR3 is TGTGCCAGCAGTGAGCTGGCTAGCGGAGCCAACAATGAGCAGTTCTTC. The variable domain in full, with the rest retrieved from reference TRBV2 and TRBJ2-1, is EPEVTQTPSHQVTQMGQEVILRCVPISNHLYFYWYRQILGQKVEFLVSFYNNEISEKSEIFDDQFSVERPDGSNFTLKIRSTKLEDSAMYFCASSELASGANNEQFFGPGTRLTVL.

The chain couples TRBV6-6 to TRBJ2-7, with 10 bases matching TRBD1. The CDR3 is 13 residues long. Germline V gene data show CDR1 as MNHNY and CDR2 as SVGAGI (reference sequence). Trimming at V came to 6 bases and at J to 7 bases, leaving 6 bases not matched to a gene. CDR3 DNA sequence: TGTGCCAGCAGCGGGACAGGGGAGGGGGAGCAGTACTTC. It translates to CASSGTGEGEQYF.

The V gene is TRBV5-6, the J gene TRBJ1-2; 7 positions agree with TRBD1. Losses at the gene ends were 5 bases for V and 7 bases for J; bases not matched to a gene: 8. This CDR3 comprises 13 residues. Germline lookup yields CDR1 SGHDT and CDR2 YYEEEE. The CDR3 sequence is CASSPQGVGGYTF. DNA for the CDR3: TGTGCCAGCAGTCCGCAGGGGGTAGGTGGCTACACCTTC.

This clone was detected once. The chain combines TRBV28 with TRBJ1-1; TRBD1 matches at 9 bases. CDR1 is MDHEN, CDR2 SYDVKM, per germline. V shed 1 base, J shed 3 bases, and the junction held 12 bases outside the gene matches. This CDR3 comprises 18 residues. CDR3 in amino acids: CASSLSAQGALLHTEAFF. CDR3 coding DNA: TGTGCCAGCAGTTTATCGGCACAGGGGGCCTTACTTCACACTGAAGCTTTCTTT. Drawing the rest from reference TRBV28 and TRBJ1-1, the complete variable domain is DVKVTQSSRYLVKRTGEKVFLECVQDMDHENMFWYRQDPGLGLRLIYFSYDVKMKEKGDIPEGYSVSREKKERFSLILESASTNQTSMYLCASSLSAQGALLHTEAFFGQGTRLTVV.

In its sample, this clone was seen a few times. J is TRBJ1-1 and V is TRBV5-6; 7 nucleotides line up with TRBD1. Losses at the gene ends were 4 bases for V and 5 bases for J; bases not matched to a gene: 11. Germline V gene lookup returns CDR1 SGHDT and CDR2 YYEEEE. This CDR3 spans 15 amino acids. DNA of the CDR3: TGTGCCAGCAGCCGCTTCGACAGGGCACTTACTGAAGCTTTCTTT. Its translation is CASSRFDRALTEAFF.

The rearrangement uses TRBV14 and TRBJ2-6; D might be TRBD2 (6 bases). Germline values: CDR1 SGHDN, CDR2 FVKESK. This CDR3 is built from 13 residues. The V and J ends lost 0 bases and 12 bases respectively, with 9 bases between them. The CDR3: CASSQDLEGVLTF. Written as DNA, the CDR3 is TGTGCCAGCAGCCAAGATTTGGAGGGCGTCCTGACTTTC.

V and J are TRBV7-9 and TRBJ1-2, with 8 bases fitting TRBD1. This CDR3 has 16 amino acids. CDR1 and CDR2 (germline): SEHNR, FQNEAQ (reference sequence). Trimming took 5 bases from V and 0 from J; bases not matched to a gene: 8. CDR3 sequence (DNA): TGTGCCAGCAGCCTGGGACAGGCCCCTCCTAACTATGGCTACACCTTC. Protein product: CASSLGQAPPNYGYTF.

The chain is built from TRBV3-1 (or the pseudogene TRBV3-2) and TRBJ2-7; 9 positions match TRBD1. V shed 2 bases and J 6 bases; nucleotides not matched to a gene: 14. The germline CDR1 and CDR2 sequences are LGHDT and YNNKEL (reference sequence). The CDR3 has 17 amino acids. Here the CDR3 DNA reads TGTGCCAGCAGCCAAATGCTGGGACAGGGATGGGAAGGCGAGCAGTACTTC. It specifies CASSQMLGQGWEGEQYF.

This clone has just one count. The chain recombines TRBV28 with TRBJ2-1; 15 bases are a match to TRBD2. The CDR3 length is 15 residues. Looked up from germline, CDR1 is MDHEN and CDR2 is SYDVKM. V trimming: 6 bases; J trimming: 10 bases; junction bases outside the gene matches: 7. CDR3 amino acids: CASSRSGTSGREQFF. CDR3 nucleotide sequence: TGTGCCAGCAGCCGGTCCGGGACTAGCGGGAGGGAGCAGTTCTTC. The full variable domain, rest sourced from reference TRBV28 and TRBJ2-1, is DVKVTQSSRYLVKRTGEKVFLECVQDMDHENMFWYRQDPGLGLRLIYFSYDVKMKEKGDIPEGYSVSREKKERFSLILESASTNQTSMYLCASSRSGTSGREQFFGPGTRLTVL.

The J gene is TRBJ1-1, the V gene TRBV29-1; 7 bases match TRBD1. The germline CDR1 and CDR2 sequences are SQVTM and ANQGSEA. The CDR3 is made up of 13 amino acids. J gave up 0 bases and V 7 bases, and 5 bases lay outside the gene matches. The CDR3 reads CSGVGQMNTEAFF. In DNA, the CDR3 is TGCAGCGGTGTGGGACAGATGAACACTGAAGCTTTCTTT.